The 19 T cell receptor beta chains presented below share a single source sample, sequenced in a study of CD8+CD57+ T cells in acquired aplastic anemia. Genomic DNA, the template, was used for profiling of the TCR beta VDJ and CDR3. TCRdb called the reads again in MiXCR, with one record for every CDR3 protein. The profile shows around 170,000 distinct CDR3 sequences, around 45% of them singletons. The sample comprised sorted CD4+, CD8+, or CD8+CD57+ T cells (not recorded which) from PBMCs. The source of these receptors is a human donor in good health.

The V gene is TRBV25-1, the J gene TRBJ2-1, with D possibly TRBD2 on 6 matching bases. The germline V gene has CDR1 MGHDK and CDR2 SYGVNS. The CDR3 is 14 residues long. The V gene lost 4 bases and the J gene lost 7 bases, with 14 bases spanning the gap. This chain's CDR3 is CASSGALGGNEQFF. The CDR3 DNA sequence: TGTGCCAGCAGTGGGGCCTTGGGGGGAAATGAGCAGTTCTTC.

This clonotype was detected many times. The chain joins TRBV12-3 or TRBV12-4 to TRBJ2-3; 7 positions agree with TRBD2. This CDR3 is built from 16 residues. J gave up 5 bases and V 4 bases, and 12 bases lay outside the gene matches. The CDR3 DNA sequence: TGTGCCAGCAGTTCCCGGGGGGAGTGGGCAGGAGATACGCAGTATTTT. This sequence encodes CASSSRGEWAGDTQYF.

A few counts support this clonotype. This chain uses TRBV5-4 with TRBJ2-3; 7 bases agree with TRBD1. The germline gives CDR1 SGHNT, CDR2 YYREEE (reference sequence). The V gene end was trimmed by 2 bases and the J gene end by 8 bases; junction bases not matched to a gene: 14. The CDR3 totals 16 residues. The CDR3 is CASSLQQGLPGGTQYF. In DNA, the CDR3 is TGTGCCAGCAGCTTACAACAGGGGCTCCCTGGGGGTACGCAGTATTTT.

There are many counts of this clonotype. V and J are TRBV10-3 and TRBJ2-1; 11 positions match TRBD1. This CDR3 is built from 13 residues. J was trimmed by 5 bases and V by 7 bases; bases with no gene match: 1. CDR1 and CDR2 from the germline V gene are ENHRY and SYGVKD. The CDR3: CAIMGQGDNEQFF. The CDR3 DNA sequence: TGTGCCATCATGGGACAGGGGGACAATGAGCAGTTCTTC.

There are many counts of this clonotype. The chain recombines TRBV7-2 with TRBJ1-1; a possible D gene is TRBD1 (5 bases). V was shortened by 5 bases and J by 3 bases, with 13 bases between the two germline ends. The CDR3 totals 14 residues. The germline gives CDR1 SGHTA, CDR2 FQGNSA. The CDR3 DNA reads TGTGCCAGCAGCCCCCGGTCGGGGGACACTGAAGCTTTCTTT. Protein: CASSPRSGDTEAFF.

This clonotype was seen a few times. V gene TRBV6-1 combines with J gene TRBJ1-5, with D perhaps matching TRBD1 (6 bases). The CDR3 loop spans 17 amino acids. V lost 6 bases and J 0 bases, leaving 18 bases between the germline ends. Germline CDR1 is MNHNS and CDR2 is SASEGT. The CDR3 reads CASRSFSGTLSNQPQHF. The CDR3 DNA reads TGTGCCAGCAGGTCTTTTTCCGGGACACTTAGCAATCAGCCCCAGCATTTT.

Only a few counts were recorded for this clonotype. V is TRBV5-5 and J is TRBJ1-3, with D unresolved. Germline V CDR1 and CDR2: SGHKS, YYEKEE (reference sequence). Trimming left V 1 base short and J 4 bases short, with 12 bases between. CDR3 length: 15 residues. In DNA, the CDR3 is TGTGCCAGCAGCTTGATGCAGGCCAGCGGAAACACCATATATTTT. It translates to CASSLMQASGNTIYF.

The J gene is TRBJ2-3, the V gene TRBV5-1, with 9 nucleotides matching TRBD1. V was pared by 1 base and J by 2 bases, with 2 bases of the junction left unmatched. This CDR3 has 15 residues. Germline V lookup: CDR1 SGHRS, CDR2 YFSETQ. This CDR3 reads CASSLRDRDTDTQYF. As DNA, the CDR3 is TGCGCCAGCAGCTTGCGGGACAGGGACACAGATACGCAGTATTTT. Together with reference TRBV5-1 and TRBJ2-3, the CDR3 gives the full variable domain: KAGVTQTPRYLIKTRGQQVTLSCSPISGHRSVSWYQQTPGQGLQFLFEYFSETQRNKGNFPGRFSGRQFSNSRSEMNVSTLELGDSALYLCASSLRDRDTDTQYFGPGTRLTVL.

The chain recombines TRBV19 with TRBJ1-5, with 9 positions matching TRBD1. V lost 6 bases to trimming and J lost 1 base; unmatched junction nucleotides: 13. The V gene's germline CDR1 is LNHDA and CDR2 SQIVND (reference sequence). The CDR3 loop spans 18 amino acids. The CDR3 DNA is TGTGCCAGTAGCCTACGGGGGCGGACAGGGGCCAGCAATCAGCCCCAGCATTTT. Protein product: CASSLRGRTGASNQPQHF.

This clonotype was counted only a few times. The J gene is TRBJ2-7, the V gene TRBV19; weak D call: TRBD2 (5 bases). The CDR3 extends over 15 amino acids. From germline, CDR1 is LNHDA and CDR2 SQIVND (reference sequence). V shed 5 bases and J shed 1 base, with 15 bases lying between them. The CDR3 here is CASSERGGLSYEQYF. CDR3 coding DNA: TGTGCCAGTAGTGAGAGAGGCGGGTTATCCTACGAGCAGTACTTC. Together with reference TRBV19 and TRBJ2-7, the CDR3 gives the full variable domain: DGGITQSPKYLFRKEGQNVTLSCEQNLNHDAMYWYRQDPGQGLRLIYYSQIVNDFQKGDIAEGYSVSREKKESFPLTVTSAQKNPTAFYLCASSERGGLSYEQYFGPGTRLTVT.

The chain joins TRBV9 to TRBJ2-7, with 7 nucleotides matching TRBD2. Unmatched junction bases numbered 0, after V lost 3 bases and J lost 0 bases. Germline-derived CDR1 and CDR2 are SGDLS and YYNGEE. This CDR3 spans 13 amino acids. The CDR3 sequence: CASSGTSSYEQYF. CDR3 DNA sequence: TGTGCCAGCAGCGGGACTAGCTCCTACGAGCAGTACTTC.

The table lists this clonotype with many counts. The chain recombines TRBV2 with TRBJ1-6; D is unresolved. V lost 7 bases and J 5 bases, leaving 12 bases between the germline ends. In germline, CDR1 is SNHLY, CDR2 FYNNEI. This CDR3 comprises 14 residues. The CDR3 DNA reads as TGTGCCAGCACCTTAACCATAAATAATTCACCCCTCCACTTT. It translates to CASTLTINNSPLHF.

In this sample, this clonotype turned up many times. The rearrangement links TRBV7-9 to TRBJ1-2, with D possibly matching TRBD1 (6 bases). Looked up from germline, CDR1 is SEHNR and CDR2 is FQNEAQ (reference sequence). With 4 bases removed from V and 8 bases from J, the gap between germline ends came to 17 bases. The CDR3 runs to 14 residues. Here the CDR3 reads CASSYQGTEMGYTF. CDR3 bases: TGTGCCAGCAGCTACCAGGGGACTGAGATGGGCTACACCTTC.

The CDR3 DNA is TGTGCCAGCAGCAAAGGGGGAGTGAACACTGAAGCTTTCTTT. It translates to CASSKGGVNTEAFF. The chain uses TRBV6-6 and TRBJ1-1; D perhaps matches TRBD1 (6 bases). Between the trimmed V and J ends, which lost 6 bases and 0 bases, there was a span of 11 bases. CDR3 size: 14 residues. Germline assignment: CDR1 MNHNY and CDR2 SVGAGI (reference sequence).

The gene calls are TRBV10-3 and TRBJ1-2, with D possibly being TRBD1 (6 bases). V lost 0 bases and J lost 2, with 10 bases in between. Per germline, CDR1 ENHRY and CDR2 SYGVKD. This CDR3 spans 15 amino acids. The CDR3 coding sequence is TGTGCCATCAGTGAGTCAACAGGGAAAAACTATGGCTACACCTTC. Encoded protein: CAISESTGKNYGYTF.

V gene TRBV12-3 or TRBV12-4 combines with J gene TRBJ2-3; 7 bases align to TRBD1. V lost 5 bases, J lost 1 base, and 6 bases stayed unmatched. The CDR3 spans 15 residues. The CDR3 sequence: CASSNRGRGTDTQYF. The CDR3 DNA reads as TGTGCCAGCAGTAACAGGGGCCGGGGCACAGATACGCAGTATTTT.

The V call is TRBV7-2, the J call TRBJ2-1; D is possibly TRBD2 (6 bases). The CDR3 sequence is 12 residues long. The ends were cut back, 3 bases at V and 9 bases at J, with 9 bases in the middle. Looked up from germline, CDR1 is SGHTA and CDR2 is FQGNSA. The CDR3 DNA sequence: TGTGCCAGCAGCTTCGCGGGAACTGAGCAGTTCTTC. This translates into CASSFAGTEQFF.

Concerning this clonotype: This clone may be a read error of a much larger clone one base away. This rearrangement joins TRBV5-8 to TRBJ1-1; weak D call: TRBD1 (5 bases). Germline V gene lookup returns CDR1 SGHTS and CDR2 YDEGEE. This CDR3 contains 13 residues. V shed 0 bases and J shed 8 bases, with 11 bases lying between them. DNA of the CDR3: TGTGCCAGCAGCTTGGTAGAGGGGCGGGAAGCTTTCTTT. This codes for CASSLVEGREAFF.

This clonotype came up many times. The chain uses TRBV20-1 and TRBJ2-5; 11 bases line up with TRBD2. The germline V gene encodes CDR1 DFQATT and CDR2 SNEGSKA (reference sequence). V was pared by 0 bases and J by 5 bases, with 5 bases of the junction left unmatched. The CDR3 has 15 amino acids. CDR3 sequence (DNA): TGCAGTGCTAGAGATCTAGCGGGAGGAGTCGAGACCCAGTACTTC. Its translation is CSARDLAGGVETQYF.